One and the same sample provided the 4 T cell receptor beta chains below, sequenced in a study of monozygotic twins with inflammatory bowel disease. TCRdb re-called the 5' RACE reads and gives one entry per CDR3 protein, without DNA. This specimen shows 190,000 or so distinct CDR3 sequences; the ten leading clones hold less than 2%. Sequencing used blood. Source of these receptors: a human donor with ulcerative colitis or Crohn's disease, or a healthy co-twin of an affected twin (not recorded which).

The rearrangement joins TRBV20-1 to TRBJ2-4; TCRdb indicates TRBD2, and absent DNA this call remains unverified. The CDR3 loop spans 14 amino acids. The V gene's germline CDR1 is DFQATT and CDR2 SNEGSKA (reference sequence). CDR3 amino acids: CSAPQSGAKNIQYF.

The CDR3 loop is CASSPLQGPGGETQYF. V and J are TRBV3-1 and TRBJ2-5; TCRdb proposes TRBD1, but this gene call is untestable without DNA. In germline, CDR1 is LGHDT, CDR2 YNNKEL (reference sequence). The CDR3 spans 16 residues.

V usage is TRBV6-5 and J usage is TRBJ1-2; TCRdb designates TRBD1, a call that cannot be tested without DNA. The CDR3 loop spans 13 amino acids. CDR1 and CDR2 from the germline V gene are MNHEY and SVGAGI. CDR3 amino acids: CASSYGQGGGYTF.

This chain connects TRBV5-1 to TRBJ1-1. This CDR3 has 16 amino acids. Looked up from germline, CDR1 is SGHRS and CDR2 is YFSETQ. The CDR3 protein is CASSPNPSGRNTEAFF.